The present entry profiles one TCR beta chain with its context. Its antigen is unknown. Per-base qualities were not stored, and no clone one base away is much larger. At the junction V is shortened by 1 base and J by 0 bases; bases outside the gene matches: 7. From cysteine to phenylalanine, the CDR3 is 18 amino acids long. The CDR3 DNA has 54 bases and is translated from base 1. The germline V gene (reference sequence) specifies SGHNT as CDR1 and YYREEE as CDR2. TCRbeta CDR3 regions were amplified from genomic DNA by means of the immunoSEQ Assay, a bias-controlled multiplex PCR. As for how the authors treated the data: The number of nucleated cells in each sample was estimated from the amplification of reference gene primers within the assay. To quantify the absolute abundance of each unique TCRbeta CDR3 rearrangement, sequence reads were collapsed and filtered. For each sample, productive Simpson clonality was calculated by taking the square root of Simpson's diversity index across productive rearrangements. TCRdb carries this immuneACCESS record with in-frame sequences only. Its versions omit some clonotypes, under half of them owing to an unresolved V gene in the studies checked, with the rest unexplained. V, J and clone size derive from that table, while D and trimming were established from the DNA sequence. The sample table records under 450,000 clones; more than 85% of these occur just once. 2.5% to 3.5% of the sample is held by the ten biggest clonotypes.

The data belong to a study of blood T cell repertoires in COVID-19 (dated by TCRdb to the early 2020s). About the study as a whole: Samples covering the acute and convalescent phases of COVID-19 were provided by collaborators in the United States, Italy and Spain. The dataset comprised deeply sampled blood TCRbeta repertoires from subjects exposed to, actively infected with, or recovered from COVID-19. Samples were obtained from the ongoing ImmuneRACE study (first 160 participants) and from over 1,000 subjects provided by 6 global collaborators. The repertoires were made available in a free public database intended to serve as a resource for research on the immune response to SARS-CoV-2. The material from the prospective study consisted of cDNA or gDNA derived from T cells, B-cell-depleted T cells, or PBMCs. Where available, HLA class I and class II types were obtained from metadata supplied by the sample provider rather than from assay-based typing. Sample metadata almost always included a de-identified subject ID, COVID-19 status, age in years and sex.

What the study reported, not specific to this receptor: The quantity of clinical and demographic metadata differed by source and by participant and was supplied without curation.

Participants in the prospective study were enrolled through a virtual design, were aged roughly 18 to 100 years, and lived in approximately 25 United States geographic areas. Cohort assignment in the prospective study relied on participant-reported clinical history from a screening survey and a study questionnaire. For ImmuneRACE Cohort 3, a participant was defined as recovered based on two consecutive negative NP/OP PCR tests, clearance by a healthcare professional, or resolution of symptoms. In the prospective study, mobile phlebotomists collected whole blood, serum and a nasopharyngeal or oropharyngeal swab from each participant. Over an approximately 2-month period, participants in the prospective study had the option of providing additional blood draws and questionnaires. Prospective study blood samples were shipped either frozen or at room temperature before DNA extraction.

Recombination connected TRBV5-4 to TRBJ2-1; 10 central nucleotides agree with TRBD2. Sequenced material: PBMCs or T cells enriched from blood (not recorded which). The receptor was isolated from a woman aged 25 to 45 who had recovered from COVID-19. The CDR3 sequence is CASSLLAGAPSSYNEQFF. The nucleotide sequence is TGTGCCAGCAGCTTGCTAGCGGGGGCCCCGAGCTCCTACAATGAGCAGTTCTTC. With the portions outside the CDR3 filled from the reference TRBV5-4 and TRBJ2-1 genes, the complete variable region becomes ETGVTQSPTHLIKTRGQQVTLRCSSQSGHNTVSWYQQALGQGPQFIFQYYREEENGRGNFPPRFSGLQFPNYSSELNVNALELDDSALYLCASSLLAGAPSSYNEQFFGPGTRLTVL.